The present TCR beta chain was sequenced within a study of blood T cell repertoires in COVID-19. Whole-study context: The cDNA or gDNA used as material had been derived from T cells, B-cell-depleted T cells, or PBMCs.

The germline gives CDR1 SGHDN, CDR2 FVKESK. There are 13 residues in the CDR3. The ends were cut back, 1 base at V and 9 bases at J, with 10 bases in the middle. The method was immunoSEQ multiplex PCR; TCRdb's version includes in-frame clones alone and lacks a portion of them. The data hold under 100,000 clones, with around four fifths observed a single time. Only one count was recorded for this clone. This TCR was recovered from a man older than 75 with active or convalescent COVID-19. The gene calls are TRBV14 and TRBJ1-5; D remains ambiguous. The sample was peripheral blood. The CDR3 coding sequence is TGTGCCAGCAGCCAAGTTATCGGAGGGCCCCAGCATTTT. Translated: CASSQVIGGPQHF. Based on the CDR3 plus reference TRBV14 and TRBJ1-5, the full variable domain is EAGVTQFPSHSVIEKGQTVTLRCDPISGHDNLYWYRRVMGKEIKFLLHFVKESKQDESGMPNNRFLAERTGGTYSTLKVQPAELEDSGVYFCASSQVIGGPQHFGDGTRLSIL.